What follows describes a single TCR beta chain. Its target is not known. This sample was taken from a study of graft-versus-host responses after intestinal transplantation. Study-wide context: Recipients had transplants, and these were multivisceral, liver-intestinal, or isolated intestinal. Once they had received anti-thymocyte globulin induction, all recipients took tacrolimus and steroids for about three years.

The CDR3 runs 18 residues. Trimming shortened V by 0 bases and J by 2 bases, and 18 bases separated the two germline ends. Germline V gene data show CDR1 as LGHNT and CDR2 as FRNRAP. Study findings and constraints: An association linked early post-transplant HvG declines with peak circulating GvH clone levels.

Sequencing was performed with immunoSEQ multiplex PCR; in TCRdb, only in-frame clones are kept and a portion is missing. The table has 25,000 to 35,000 clones, about 92% seen once; the top ten hold 0.7% to 0.85%. The rearrangement links TRBV12-5 to TRBJ2-3; possible D gene TRBD1, 6 bases. Sample: PBMCs, taken about 70 days after intestinal transplant. This receptor was obtained from a human patient who received an intestinal transplant, so some T cells may come from the graft donor. The CDR3 nucleotides are TGTGCTAGTGGTTTGGTAACCGCCGTGGACAGATACACAGATACGCAGTATTTT. Translating gives CASGLVTAVDRYTDTQYF. Full variable domain (remainder filled in from reference TRBV12-5 and TRBJ2-3): DARVTQTPRHKVTEMGQEVTMRCQPILGHNTVFWYRQTMMQGLELLAYFRNRAPLDDSGMPKDRFSAEMPDATLATLKIQPSEPRDSAVYFCASGLVTAVDRYTDTQYFGPGTRLTVL.